The rows below give T cell receptor beta chains drawn from one sample of a study of human T cells and chemical hapten exposure. TCRdb reprocessed the RACE reads via MiXCR and lists one record per CDR3 protein. This table has 130,000 or so distinct CDR3 sequences, approximately 9.5% appearing once. Sequences were obtained from whole blood. These receptors were obtained from a male donor in good health. Some clones in this sample may be carry-over from other donors' samples. CDR3s include the opening cysteine and the closing phenylalanine or tryptophan. Fields, in order: D gene, J gene, V gene, clone size, CDR3 protein, CDR3 DNA. A D gene is named only where the DNA matches it firmly. Expanded clones get a size class; other rows say once, few or many, or leave the size out.

NA,TRBJ2-1,TRBV29-1,NA,CSVEVGTYNEQFF,TGCAGCGTTGAAGTTGGGACGTACAATGAGCAGTTCTTC
TRBD2,TRBJ2-7,TRBV4-1,many,CASSQALAGNSYEQYF,TGCGCCAGCAGCCAGGCACTAGCGGGAAACTCCTACGAGCAGTACTTC
TRBD1,TRBJ2-7,TRBV27,few,CASSGQGRYYEQYF,TGTGCCAGCAGCGGACAGGGGCGTTACTACGAGCAGTACTTC
NA,TRBJ2-7,TRBV12-3/TRBV12-4,many,CASSLVRGDYEQYF,TGTGCCAGCAGTTTGGTCCGAGGAGACTACGAGCAGTACTTC
NA,TRBJ2-5,TRBV9,NA,CASSVMWGPSETQYF,TGTGCCAGCAGCGTAATGTGGGGCCCATCAGAGACCCAGTACTTC
TRBD1,TRBJ2-1,TRBV6-6,NA,CASSYWDREDEQFF,TGTGCCAGCAGTTACTGGGACAGGGAGGATGAGCAGTTCTTC
NA,TRBJ2-3,TRBV7-2,few,CASSLERGVTDTQYF,TGTGCCAGCAGCTTAGAACGGGGAGTGACAGATACGCAGTATTTT
TRBD1,TRBJ1-5,TRBV7-6,many,CASSLGRTGDSNQPQHF,TGTGCCAGCAGCTTAGGGAGGACAGGGGACAGCAATCAGCCCCAGCATTTT
NA,TRBJ2-2,TRBV5-4,few,CASSRRGPGELFF,TGTGCCAGCAGCCGGAGGGGGCCCGGGGAGCTGTTTTTT
NA,TRBJ1-5,TRBV5-1,few,CASSLSVGNQPQHF,TGCGCCAGCAGCTTGTCGGTGGGCAATCAGCCCCAGCATTTT
TRBD1,TRBJ2-7,TRBV19,few,CASNAGQGNEQYF,TGTGCCAGTAACGCGGGACAGGGGAATGAGCAGTACTTC
NA,TRBJ1-4,TRBV7-9,NA,CASSFSIQGFNEKLFF,TGTGCCAGCAGCTTCTCAATCCAGGGCTTTAATGAAAAACTGTTTTTT
TRBD1,TRBJ2-7,TRBV5-1,few,CASSPGTGKREQYF,TGCGCCAGCAGCCCCGGGACAGGGAAAAGAGAGCAGTACTTC
NA,TRBJ1-1,TRBV27,NA,CASSLSRNGNTEAFF,TGTGCCAGCAGTTTATCGCGTAACGGGAACACTGAAGCTTTCTTT
NA,TRBJ2-1,TRBV28,few,CASSLRTGRDNEQFF,TGTGCCAGCAGTTTAAGGACGGGAAGGGACAATGAGCAGTTCTTC
NA,TRBJ1-5,TRBV19,few,CASSAGQADSNQPQHF,TGTGCCAGTAGTGCCGGGCAGGCGGATAGCAATCAGCCCCAGCATTTT
TRBD2,TRBJ2-7,TRBV20-1,NA,CSARPSGSYEQYF,TGCAGTGCTAGGCCTAGCGGGAGTTACGAGCAGTACTTC
NA,TRBJ2-7,TRBV12-3/TRBV12-4,NA,CASSPRPDLDEQYF,TGTGCCAGCAGTCCCCGTCCCGACCTTGACGAGCAGTACTTC
NA,TRBJ2-2,TRBV29-1,NA,CSVVPSGTGELFF,TGCAGCGTTGTTCCTTCGGGCACCGGGGAGCTGTTTTTT
NA,TRBJ2-2,TRBV4-1,many,CASSQFLPGTNTGELFF,TGCGCCAGCAGCCAATTTTTGCCGGGAACGAACACCGGGGAGCTGTTTTTT
TRBD2,TRBJ2-7,TRBV29-1,NA,CSVERDGRAHEQYF,TGCAGCGTTGAACGGGACGGGAGGGCCCACGAGCAGTACTTC
NA,TRBJ1-6,TRBV20-1,NA,CSASQGNAYNSPLHF,TGCAGTGCTAGTCAGGGAAATGCCTATAATTCACCCCTCCACTTT
NA,TRBJ1-2,TRBV6-5,few,CASNKVGTAYGYTF,TGTGCCAGCAATAAAGTCGGGACGGCTTATGGCTACACCTTC
TRBD1,TRBJ2-7,TRBV29-1,NA,CSVEAPGQGASYEQYF,TGCAGCGTTGAAGCCCCGGGACAGGGGGCTTCCTACGAGCAGTACTTC
NA,TRBJ2-7,TRBV5-1,few,CASSPDNAYEQYF,TGCGCCAGCAGCCCGGACAACGCCTACGAGCAGTACTTC
NA,TRBJ1-2,TRBV29-1,NA,CSVAAAANYGYTF,TGCAGCGTTGCGGCGGCAGCTAACTATGGCTACACCTTC
TRBD2,TRBJ2-1,TRBV7-9,many,CASIAGGPGNEQFF,TGTGCCAGCATAGCGGGAGGGCCGGGTAATGAGCAGTTCTTC
NA,TRBJ1-4,TRBV7-2,many,CASSSQGSVANEKLFF,TGTGCCAGCAGCTCACAGGGATCAGTTGCTAATGAAAAACTGTTTTTT
NA,TRBJ2-3,TRBV20-1,NA,CSASGDGSSTDTQYF,TGCAGTGCTAGCGGGGACGGCTCTAGCACAGATACGCAGTATTTT
TRBD2,TRBJ2-2,TRBV20-1,few,CSARTSGRRDTGELFF,TGCAGTGCCCGGACTAGCGGGAGACGAGACACCGGGGAGCTGTTTTTT